One sample yielded the 13 T cell receptor beta chains listed below, sequenced in a study of CD8 T cells in ankylosing spondylitis. Study results and caveats: For ankylosing spondylitis blood, a TCR beta motif of eight or nine highly homologous variants appeared characteristic.

Antigens of these TCRs are unknown. Using its own MiXCR run on the 5' RACE reads, TCRdb lists one record per CDR3 protein. Altogether 700,000 to 850,000 distinct CDR3 sequences are present, about 11% being singletons, with the ten largest covering approximately 0.5%. The sequencing input was blood, either unsorted or a sorted T cell fraction (not recorded which). Source of these receptors: a male donor with ankylosing spondylitis.

The genes are TRBV20-1 and TRBJ2-4, with 12 nucleotides matching TRBD2. Losses at the gene ends were 5 bases for V and 4 bases for J; bases not matched to a gene: 3. Per the germline V gene, CDR1 is DFQATT and CDR2 is SNEGSKA (reference sequence). The CDR3 contains 14 residues. CDR3 loop: CSAAGTSGKNIQYF. As DNA, the CDR3 is TGCAGTGCTGCGGGGACTAGCGGGAAAAACATTCAGTACTTC.

This clonotype was seen many times. V usage is TRBV29-1 and J usage is TRBJ2-7; a weak D match, TRBD1 (6 bases). CDR1 and CDR2 (germline): SQVTM, ANQGSEA. This CDR3 is 13 amino acids long. Trimming took off 5 bases at V and 0 bases at J, with 11 bases between the two ends. The CDR3 protein is CSVQTGNSYEQYF. CDR3 in DNA: TGCAGCGTTCAGACAGGTAACTCCTACGAGCAGTACTTC.

The chain uses TRBV18 and TRBJ1-6; D call uncertain. Germline CDR1 and CDR2: KGHSH and LQKENI. The CDR3 is 13 residues long. V shed 1 base and J shed 9 bases, with 7 bases lying between them. The CDR3 here is CASSPRFGSPLHF. CDR3 in DNA: TGTGCCAGCTCACCACGTTTCGGTTCACCCCTCCACTTT.

This clonotype has at least ten counts. The V call is TRBV10-3, the J call TRBJ2-7, with 8 positions matching TRBD1. Germline values: CDR1 ENHRY, CDR2 SYGVKD. The CDR3 length is 14 residues. With 2 bases clipped from V and 1 base from J, the junction kept 1 base outside the gene matches. CDR3 in amino acids: CAISEGQGSYEQYF. CDR3 bases: TGTGCCATCAGTGAGGGACAGGGATCCTACGAGCAGTACTTC.

The chain carries TRBV5-1 and TRBJ2-1, with TRBD2 identical over 7 bases. Germline trimming cut 1 base from V and 1 base from J; bases unmatched to any gene: 5. CDR1 and CDR2 from the germline V gene are SGHRS and YFSETQ. The CDR3 loop spans 16 amino acids. For the CDR3, the DNA is TGCGCCAGCAGCTTGACTAGCGTAACGTCCTACAATGAGCAGTTCTTC. Its protein is CASSLTSVTSYNEQFF. Full variable domain (missing parts from reference TRBV5-1 and TRBJ2-1): KAGVTQTPRYLIKTRGQQVTLSCSPISGHRSVSWYQQTPGQGLQFLFEYFSETQRNKGNFPGRFSGRQFSNSRSEMNVSTLELGDSALYLCASSLTSVTSYNEQFFGPGTRLTVL.

The genes are TRBV20-1 and TRBJ2-5; 7 bases map to TRBD1. V gave up 5 bases and J gave up 1 base; unmatched junction bases: 10. The CDR3 covers 15 residues. In germline, CDR1 is DFQATT, CDR2 SNEGSKA (reference sequence). The CDR3 coding sequence is TGCAGTGCTTCAAGACAGGGTTACATCCAAGAGACCCAGTACTTC. This translates into CSASRQGYIQETQYF.

The sample holds a few counts of this clonotype. The rearrangement uses TRBV10-3 and TRBJ1-5; unclear D gene. V was cut by 3 bases and J by 0 bases, with 9 bases left in between. The CDR3 is 15 residues long. Germline V lookup: CDR1 ENHRY, CDR2 SYGVKD. CDR3 amino acids: CAISDRQNSNQPQHF. DNA for the CDR3: TGTGCCATCAGTGACCGGCAGAATAGCAATCAGCCCCAGCATTTT.

This clonotype has ten or more counts. The chain has TRBV20-1 and TRBJ2-3; TRBD1 matches at 7 bases. J gave up 2 bases and V 6 bases, and 5 bases lay outside the gene matches. CDR3 length equals 13 residues. Germline V gene lookup returns CDR1 DFQATT and CDR2 SNEGSKA (reference sequence). The CDR3 DNA follows: TGCAGTGCCCTCAGGGGGACCACAGATACGCAGTATTTT. Amino acids: CSALRGTTDTQYF.

The chain links TRBV11-2 to TRBJ2-5; 8 bases fit TRBD2. J was trimmed by 5 bases and V by 4 bases; bases with no gene match: 9. CDR1 and CDR2 (germline): SGHAT, FQNNGV. The CDR3 spans 15 residues. CDR3 in DNA: TGTGCCAGCAGCTGGCTGCCGGGGGGGTGGGAGACCCAGTACTTC. Its translation: CASSWLPGGWETQYF.

This clonotype was seen a few times. The V and J genes are TRBV12-3 or TRBV12-4 and TRBJ2-7, with TRBD2 matching over 7 bases. The length of the CDR3 is 13 residues. V lost 8 bases to trimming and J lost 4 bases; unmatched junction nucleotides: 8. The CDR3 coding sequence is TGTGCCAGCGGTTGGGGGGGATTGTACGAGCAGTACTTC. Translating gives CASGWGGLYEQYF.

The chain links TRBV29-1 to TRBJ2-7; TRBD1 agrees at 8 bases. The CDR3 length is 15 residues. After removal of 6 bases from V and 2 bases from J, the junction contained 12 bases not matched to a gene. Per germline, CDR1 SQVTM and CDR2 ANQGSEA. CDR3 DNA: TGCAGCGTACAGACAGGGGATCTCCCCCCCTACGAGCAGTACTTC. This gives the protein CSVQTGDLPPYEQYF.

This clonotype turned up a few times. The chain links TRBV9 to TRBJ2-1, with 13 bases matching TRBD2. This CDR3 comprises 15 residues. CDR1 and CDR2 from the germline V gene are SGDLS and YYNGEE. V shed 2 bases, J shed 9 bases, and the junction held 5 bases outside the gene matches. The CDR3 DNA follows: TGTGCCAGCAGCGTTGGACTAGCGGGAGTGAGTGAGCAGTTCTTC. Translation gives CASSVGLAGVSEQFF.

This clonotype was found a few times. The chain uses TRBV20-1 and TRBJ1-5; TRBD1 is a possible D gene (5 bases). This CDR3 is 14 amino acids long. Germline V gene data show CDR1 as DFQATT and CDR2 as SNEGSKA (reference sequence). V was clipped by 0 bases and J by 7 bases, with 13 bases between them. This chain's CDR3 is CSAREGRGAQPQHF. CDR3 in DNA: TGCAGTGCTAGAGAGGGTAGGGGAGCACAGCCCCAGCATTTT.